What follows is one TCR beta chain and its context. The sample belongs to a study of blood T cell repertoires in COVID-19. The overall study: Samples of COVID-19 (acute and convalescent) were obtained from the United States, Italy and Spain. T cells, B-cell-depleted T cells, or PBMCs supplied cDNA or gDNA.

The method was immunoSEQ multiplex PCR; TCRdb's version includes in-frame clones alone and lacks a portion of them. The sample contains over 120,000 clones, around 83% of which appear only once. This CDR3 comprises 14 residues. Per germline, CDR1 SGHNT and CDR2 YYREEE (reference sequence). Trimming removed 1 base from V and 6 bases from J; junction bases left unmatched: 6. The V and J genes are TRBV5-4 and TRBJ2-7, with 8 bases lining up with TRBD1. The sample taken for sequencing was peripheral blood. The clonotype was recovered from a woman older than 75 with acute or convalescent COVID-19. This CDR3 reads CASSLRTGTLEQYF. The DNA for the CDR3 is TGTGCCAGCAGCTTGCGGACAGGGACCCTCGAGCAGTACTTC.